There are many counts of the clone carrying this TCR beta chain. This record comes from a study of T cells in Graves' hyperthyroidism and ophthalmopathy. The source material, RNA transcripts, was used to amplify TCR beta CDR3 regions. HTBI primers were the set used in a first-round RT-PCR of the TCR CDR3. TCRdb fed the multiplex PCR reads into MiXCR, producing one record per CDR3 protein. The profile shows approximately 150,000 distinct CDR3 sequences, 9.4% of them singletons. The germline V gene encodes CDR1 GTSNPN and CDR2 SVGIG (reference sequence). This CDR3 is 13 amino acids long. The V and J ends lost 0 bases and 2 bases respectively, with 6 bases between them.

The receptor comes from a woman between 18 and 30 years old with Graves' hyperthyroidism that later progressed to Graves' ophthalmopathy. V usage is TRBV30 and J usage is TRBJ2-3; D remains unclear. Material: blood. The CDR3 here is CAWSVSLTDTQYF. The CDR3 DNA is TGTGCCTGGAGTGTCTCCCTCACAGATACGCAGTATTTT.